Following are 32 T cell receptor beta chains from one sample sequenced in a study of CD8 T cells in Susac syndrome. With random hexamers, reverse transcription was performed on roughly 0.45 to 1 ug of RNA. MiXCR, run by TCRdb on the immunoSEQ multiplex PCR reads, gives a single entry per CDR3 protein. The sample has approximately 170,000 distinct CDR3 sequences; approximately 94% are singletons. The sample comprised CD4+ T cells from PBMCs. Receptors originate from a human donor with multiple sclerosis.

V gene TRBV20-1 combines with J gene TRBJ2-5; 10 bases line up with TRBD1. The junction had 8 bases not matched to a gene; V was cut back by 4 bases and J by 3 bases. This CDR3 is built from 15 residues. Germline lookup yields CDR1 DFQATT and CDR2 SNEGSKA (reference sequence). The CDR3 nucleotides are TGCAGTGCTATACCCGGGACAGGGGCTAAAGAGACCCAGTACTTC. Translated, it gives CSAIPGTGAKETQYF.

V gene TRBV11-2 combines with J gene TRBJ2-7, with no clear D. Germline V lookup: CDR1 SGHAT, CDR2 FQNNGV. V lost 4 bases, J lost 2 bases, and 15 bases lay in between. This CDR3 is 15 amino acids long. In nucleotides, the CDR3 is TGTGCCAGCAGCTCGATTAGAAACACCCCCTACGAGCAGTACTTC. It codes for CASSSIRNTPYEQYF.

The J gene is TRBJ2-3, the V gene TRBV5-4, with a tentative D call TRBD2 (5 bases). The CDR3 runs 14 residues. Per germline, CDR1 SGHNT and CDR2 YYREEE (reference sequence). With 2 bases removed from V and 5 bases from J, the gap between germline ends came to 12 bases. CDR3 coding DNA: TGTGCCAGCAGCTTCGAGGGAGAAGGAGATACGCAGTATTTT. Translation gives CASSFEGEGDTQYF. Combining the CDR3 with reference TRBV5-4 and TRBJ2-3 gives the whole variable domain ETGVTQSPTHLIKTRGQQVTLRCSSQSGHNTVSWYQQALGQGPQFIFQYYREEENGRGNFPPRFSGLQFPNYSSELNVNALELDDSALYLCASSFEGEGDTQYFGPGTRLTVL.

The CDR3 here is CAWAELTAFEAFF. Here the CDR3 DNA reads TGTGCCTGGGCCGAGCTTACAGCTTTTGAAGCTTTCTTT. The rearrangement joins TRBV30 to TRBJ1-1; D not certain. The germline V gene encodes CDR1 GTSNPN and CDR2 SVGIG (reference sequence). The V and J ends lost 5 bases and 7 bases respectively, with 17 bases between them. The CDR3 has 13 residues.

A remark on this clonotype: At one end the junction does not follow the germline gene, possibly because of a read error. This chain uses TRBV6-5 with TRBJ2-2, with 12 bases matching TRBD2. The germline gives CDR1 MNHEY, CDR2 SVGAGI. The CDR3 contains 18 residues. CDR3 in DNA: TGTGCCAGCAGTTACCTCCTAGCGGGAGGGCCGAAGACCGGGGAGCTGTTTTTT. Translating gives CASSYLLAGGPKTGELFF.

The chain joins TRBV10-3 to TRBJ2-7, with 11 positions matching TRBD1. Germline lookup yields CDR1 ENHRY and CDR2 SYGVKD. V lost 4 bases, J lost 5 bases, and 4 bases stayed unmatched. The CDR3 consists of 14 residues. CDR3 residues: CAISGDRGNNEQYF. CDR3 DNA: TGTGCCATCAGTGGGGACAGGGGGAACAACGAGCAGTACTTC.

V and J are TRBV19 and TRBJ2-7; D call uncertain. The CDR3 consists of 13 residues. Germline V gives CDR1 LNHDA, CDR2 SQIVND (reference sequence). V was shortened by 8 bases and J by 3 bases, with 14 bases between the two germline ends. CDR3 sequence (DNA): TGTGCCAGTTCCTCGGTCTTCTTCTACGAGCAGTACTTC. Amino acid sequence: CASSSVFFYEQYF. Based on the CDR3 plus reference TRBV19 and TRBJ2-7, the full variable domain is DGGITQSPKYLFRKEGQNVTLSCEQNLNHDAMYWYRQDPGQGLRLIYYSQIVNDFQKGDIAEGYSVSREKKESFPLTVTSAQKNPTAFYLCASSSVFFYEQYFGPGTRLTVT.

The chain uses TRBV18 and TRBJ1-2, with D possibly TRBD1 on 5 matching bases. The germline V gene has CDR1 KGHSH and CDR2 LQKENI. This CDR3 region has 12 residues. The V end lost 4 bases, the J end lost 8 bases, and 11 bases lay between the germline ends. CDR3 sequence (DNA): TGTGCCAGCTCACTCGGGACGGGCGGCTACACCTTC. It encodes CASSLGTGGYTF. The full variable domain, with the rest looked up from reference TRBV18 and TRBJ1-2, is NAGVMQNPRHLVRRRGQEARLRCSPMKGHSHVYWYRQLPEEGLKFMVYLQKENIIDESGMPKERFSAEFPKEGPSILRIQQVVRGDSAAYFCASSLGTGGYTFGSGTRLTVV.

The CDR3 loop is CASSPRTGGQPQHF. Here the CDR3 DNA reads TGTGCCAGCAGTCCTAGGACCGGAGGGCAGCCCCAGCATTTT. This sequence joins TRBV27 and TRBJ1-5; D gene ambiguous. V lost 5 bases and J lost 7, with 15 bases in between. Germline CDR1 and CDR2: MNHEY and SMNVEV (reference sequence). This CDR3 contains 14 residues.

CDR3 DNA: TGCAGTGCTAGGAGGCAGCGCGGTATGAACACTGAAGCTTTCTTT. This translates into CSARRQRGMNTEAFF. The V call is TRBV20-1, the J call TRBJ1-1, with D unresolved. The CDR3 has 15 amino acids. Germline V gene lookup returns CDR1 DFQATT and CDR2 SNEGSKA (reference sequence). The V end was cut by 3 bases, the J end by 0 bases, with 14 bases between.

In DNA, the CDR3 is TGTGCCAGCGGCAGGGATGGGCGAGAAAAACTGTTTTTT. Translating it yields CASGRDGREKLFF. The gene calls are TRBV2 and TRBJ1-4; D may be TRBD1 (5 bases). V shed 8 bases and J shed 8 bases, with 15 bases lying between them. There are 13 residues in the CDR3. Germline V gene lookup returns CDR1 SNHLY and CDR2 FYNNEI.

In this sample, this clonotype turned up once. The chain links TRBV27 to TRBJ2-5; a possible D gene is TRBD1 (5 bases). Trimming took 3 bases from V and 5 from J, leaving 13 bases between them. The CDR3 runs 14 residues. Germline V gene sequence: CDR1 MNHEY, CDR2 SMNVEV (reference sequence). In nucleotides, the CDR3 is TGTGCCAGCAGTTTTTATGGGGCCGAGGAGACCCAGTACTTC. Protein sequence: CASSFYGAEETQYF.

CDR3 amino acids: CASSVLESGELFF. DNA of the CDR3: TGTGCCAGCAGTGTACTAGAATCCGGGGAGCTGTTTTTT. V gene TRBV6-6 combines with J gene TRBJ2-2; D possibly corresponds to TRBD2 (5 bases). The CDR3 totals 13 residues. Germline CDR1 and CDR2: MNHNY and SVGAGI (reference sequence). The V and J ends lost 5 bases and 6 bases respectively, with 10 bases between them.

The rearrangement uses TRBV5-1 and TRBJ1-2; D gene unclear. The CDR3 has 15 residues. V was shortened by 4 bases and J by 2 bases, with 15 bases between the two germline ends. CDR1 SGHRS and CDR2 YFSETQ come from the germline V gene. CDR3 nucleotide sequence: TGCGCCAGCAGCCCTGGTTTGGGTCAAAACTATGGCTACACCTTC. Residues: CASSPGLGQNYGYTF.

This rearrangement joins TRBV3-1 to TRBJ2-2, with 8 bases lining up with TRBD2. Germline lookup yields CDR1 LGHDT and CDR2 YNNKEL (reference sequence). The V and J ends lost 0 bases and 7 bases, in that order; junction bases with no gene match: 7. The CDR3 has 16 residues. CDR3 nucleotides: TGTGCCAGCAGCCAAGACTGGACGGGAGGGCGCGGGGAGCTGTTTTTT. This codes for CASSQDWTGGRGELFF.

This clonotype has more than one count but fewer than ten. CDR3 DNA sequence: TGCAGTTTCCAGACTGAATACAATGAGCAGTTCTTC. Translated, it gives CSFQTEYNEQFF. The chain joins TRBV20-1 to TRBJ2-1; D call uncertain. This CDR3 contains 12 residues. CDR1 and CDR2 from the germline V gene are DFQATT and SNEGSKA (reference sequence). Trimming shortened V by 8 bases and J by 4 bases, and 12 bases separated the two germline ends.

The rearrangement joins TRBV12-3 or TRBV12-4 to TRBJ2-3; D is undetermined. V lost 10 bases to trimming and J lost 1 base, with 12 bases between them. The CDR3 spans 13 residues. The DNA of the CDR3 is TGTGCCACCGGCCTCAGCGGCACAGATACGCAGTATTTT. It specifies CATGLSGTDTQYF.

CDR3 in amino acids: CASSSPGGDDTQYF. Here the CDR3 DNA reads TGTGCCAGCAGTTCCCCAGGGGGAGACGATACGCAGTATTTT. The rearrangement joins TRBV5-6 to TRBJ2-3, with TRBD1 identical over 7 bases. V lost 5 bases, J lost 6 bases, and 9 bases stayed unmatched. This CDR3 has 14 amino acids. Germline V gene lookup returns CDR1 SGHDT and CDR2 YYEEEE.

Here the CDR3 reads CASSLGHAYTEAFF. Written as DNA, the CDR3 is TGTGCCAGCAGCCTCGGTCACGCGTACACTGAAGCTTTCTTT. The chain combines TRBV7-2 with TRBJ1-1; D remains ambiguous. The CDR3 has 14 residues. Germline V lookup: CDR1 SGHTA, CDR2 FQGNSA. V lost 5 bases and J 3 bases, leaving 13 bases between the germline ends.

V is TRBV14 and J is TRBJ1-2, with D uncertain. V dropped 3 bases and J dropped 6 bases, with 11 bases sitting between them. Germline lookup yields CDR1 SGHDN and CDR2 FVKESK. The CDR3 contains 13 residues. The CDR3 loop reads CASSQYLRDGYTF. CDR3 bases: TGTGCCAGCAGCCAGTATCTTAGGGATGGCTACACCTTC.

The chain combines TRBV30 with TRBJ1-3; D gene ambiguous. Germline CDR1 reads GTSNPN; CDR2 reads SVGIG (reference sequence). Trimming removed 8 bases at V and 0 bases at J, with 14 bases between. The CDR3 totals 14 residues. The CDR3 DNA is TGTGCCAGTCAGACGGGTTTCTCTGGAAACACCATATATTTT. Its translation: CASQTGFSGNTIYF.

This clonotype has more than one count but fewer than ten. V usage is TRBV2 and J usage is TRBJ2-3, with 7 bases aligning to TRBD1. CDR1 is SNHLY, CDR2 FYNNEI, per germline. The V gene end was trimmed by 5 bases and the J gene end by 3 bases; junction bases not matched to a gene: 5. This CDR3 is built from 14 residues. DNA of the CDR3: TGTGCCAGCAGTAGGGACAGAGCTACAGATACGCAGTATTTT. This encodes CASSRDRATDTQYF. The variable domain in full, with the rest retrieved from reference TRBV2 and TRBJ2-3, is EPEVTQTPSHQVTQMGQEVILRCVPISNHLYFYWYRQILGQKVEFLVSFYNNEISEKSEIFDDQFSVERPDGSNFTLKIRSTKLEDSAMYFCASSRDRATDTQYFGPGTRLTVL.

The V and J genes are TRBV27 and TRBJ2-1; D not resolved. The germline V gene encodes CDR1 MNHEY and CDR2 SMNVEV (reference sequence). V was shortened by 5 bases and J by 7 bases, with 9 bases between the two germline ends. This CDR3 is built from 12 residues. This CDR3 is CASSHSRNEQFF. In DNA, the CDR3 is TGTGCCAGCAGTCACTCTAGGAATGAGCAGTTCTTC.

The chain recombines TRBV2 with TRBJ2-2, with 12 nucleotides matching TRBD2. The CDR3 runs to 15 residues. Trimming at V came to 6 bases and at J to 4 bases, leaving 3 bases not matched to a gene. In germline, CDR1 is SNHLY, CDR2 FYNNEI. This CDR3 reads CASSGLAGLTGELFF. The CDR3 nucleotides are TGTGCCAGCAGCGGACTAGCGGGACTCACCGGGGAGCTGTTTTTT.

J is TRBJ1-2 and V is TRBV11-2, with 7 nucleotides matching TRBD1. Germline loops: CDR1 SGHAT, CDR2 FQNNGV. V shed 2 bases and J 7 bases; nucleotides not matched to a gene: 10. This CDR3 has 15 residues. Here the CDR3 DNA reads TGTGCCAGCAGCTTACAAACCGGGACAGACATTGGCTACACCTTC. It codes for CASSLQTGTDIGYTF.

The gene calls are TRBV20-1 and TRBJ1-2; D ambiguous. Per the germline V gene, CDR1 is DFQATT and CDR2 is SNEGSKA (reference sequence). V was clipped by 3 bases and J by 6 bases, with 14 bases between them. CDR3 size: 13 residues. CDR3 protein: CSARYSYLDGYTF. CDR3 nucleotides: TGCAGTGCTAGGTACAGCTACCTTGATGGCTACACCTTC.

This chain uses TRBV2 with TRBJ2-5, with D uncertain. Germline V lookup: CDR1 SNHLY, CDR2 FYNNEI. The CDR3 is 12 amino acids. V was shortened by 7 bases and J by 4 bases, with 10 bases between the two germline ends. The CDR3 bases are TGTGCCAGCAAGGACCCGAGAGAGACCCAGTACTTC. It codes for CASKDPRETQYF.

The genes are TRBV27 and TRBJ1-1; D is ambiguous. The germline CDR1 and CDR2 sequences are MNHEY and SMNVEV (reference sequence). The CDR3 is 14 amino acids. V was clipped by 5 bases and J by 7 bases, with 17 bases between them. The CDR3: CASSPRVLGREAFF. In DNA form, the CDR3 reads TGTGCCAGCAGTCCCCGGGTTTTGGGCCGTGAAGCTTTCTTT.

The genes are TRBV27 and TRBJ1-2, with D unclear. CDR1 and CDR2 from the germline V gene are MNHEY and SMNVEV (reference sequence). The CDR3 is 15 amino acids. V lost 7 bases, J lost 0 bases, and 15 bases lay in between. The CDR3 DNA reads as TGTGCCAGCATGGGGATTGGGGTTTCTAACTATGGCTACACCTTC. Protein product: CASMGIGVSNYGYTF.

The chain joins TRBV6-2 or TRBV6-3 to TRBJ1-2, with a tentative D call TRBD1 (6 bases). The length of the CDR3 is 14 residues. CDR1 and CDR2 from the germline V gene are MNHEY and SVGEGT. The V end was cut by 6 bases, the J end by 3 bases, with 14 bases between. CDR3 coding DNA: TGTGCCAGCAGACCAACAGGGACCCACTATGGCTACACCTTC. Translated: CASRPTGTHYGYTF.

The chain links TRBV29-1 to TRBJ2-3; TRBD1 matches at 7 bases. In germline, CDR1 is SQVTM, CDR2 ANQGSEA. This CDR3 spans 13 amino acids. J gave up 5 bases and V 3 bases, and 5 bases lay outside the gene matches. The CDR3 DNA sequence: TGCAGCGTTGATAGGGACAGCTTAGATACGCAGTATTTT. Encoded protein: CSVDRDSLDTQYF.

In DNA, the CDR3 is TGCAGCGTTGGACTAGCGGCCTTCACAGATACGCAGTATTTT. It codes for CSVGLAAFTDTQYF. The chain has TRBV29-1 and TRBJ2-3, with 9 bases lining up with TRBD2. Germline-derived CDR1 and CDR2 are SQVTM and ANQGSEA. The CDR3 covers 14 residues. Germline trimming cut 4 bases from V and 2 bases from J; bases unmatched to any gene: 4.